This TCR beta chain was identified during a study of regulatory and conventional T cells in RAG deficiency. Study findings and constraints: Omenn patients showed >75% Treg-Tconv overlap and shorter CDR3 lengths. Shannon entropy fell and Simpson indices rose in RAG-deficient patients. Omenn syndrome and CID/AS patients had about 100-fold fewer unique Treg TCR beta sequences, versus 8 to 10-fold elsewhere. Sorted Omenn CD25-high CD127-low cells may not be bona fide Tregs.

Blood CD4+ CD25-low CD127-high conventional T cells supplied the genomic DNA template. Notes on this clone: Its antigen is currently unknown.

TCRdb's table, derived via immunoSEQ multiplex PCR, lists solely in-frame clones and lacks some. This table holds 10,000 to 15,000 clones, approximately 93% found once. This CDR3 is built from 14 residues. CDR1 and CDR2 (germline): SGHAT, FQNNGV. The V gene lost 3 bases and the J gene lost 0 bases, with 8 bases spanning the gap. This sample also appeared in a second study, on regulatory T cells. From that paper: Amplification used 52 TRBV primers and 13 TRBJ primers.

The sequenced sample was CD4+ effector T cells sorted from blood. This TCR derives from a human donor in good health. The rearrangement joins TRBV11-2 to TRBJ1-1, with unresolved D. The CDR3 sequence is CASSFTPMNTEAFF. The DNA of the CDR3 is TGTGCCAGCAGCTTTACACCGATGAACACTGAAGCTTTCTTT.